The source of this T cell receptor (beta chain) is a study of T-cell reconstitution after alpha-beta-depleted transplantation in children. It was with unique molecular identifiers that the TCRbeta library was prepared. In TCRdb, the PCR reads were re-called with MiXCR into one record per CDR3 protein. The repertoire consists of hundreds of thousands of distinct CDR3 sequences, with 12% occurring once and the leading ten covering approximately 2.4%. Many counts were recorded for this clonotype. V was clipped by 3 bases and J by 0 bases; unmatched bases: 3. This CDR3 is built from 15 residues. Germline V gene data show CDR1 as SGHTA and CDR2 as FQGNSA.

This rearrangement joins TRBV7-2 to TRBJ2-3; TRBD1 agrees at 7 bases. The source of this sequence is a human donor who donated a stem cell graft to a child with acute lymphoblastic leukemia. The material sequenced was PBMCs from the stem cell graft donor, taken from the stem cell graft. The CDR3 region is CASSFKGASTDTQYF. The DNA for the CDR3 is TGTGCCAGCAGCTTCAAGGGGGCTAGCACAGATACGCAGTATTTT.